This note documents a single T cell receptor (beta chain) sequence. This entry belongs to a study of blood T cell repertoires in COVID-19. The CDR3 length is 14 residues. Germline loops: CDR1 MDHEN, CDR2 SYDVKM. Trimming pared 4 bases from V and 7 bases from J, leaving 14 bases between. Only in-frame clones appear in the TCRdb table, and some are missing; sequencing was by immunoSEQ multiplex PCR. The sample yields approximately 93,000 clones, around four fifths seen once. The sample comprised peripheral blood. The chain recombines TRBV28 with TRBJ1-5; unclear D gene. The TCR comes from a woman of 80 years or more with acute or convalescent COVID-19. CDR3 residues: CASSSPGAGQPQHF. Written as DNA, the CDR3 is TGTGCCAGCAGTTCCCCGGGTGCGGGACAGCCCCAGCATTTT. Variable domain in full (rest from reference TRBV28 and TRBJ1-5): DVKVTQSSRYLVKRTGEKVFLECVQDMDHENMFWYRQDPGLGLRLIYFSYDVKMKEKGDIPEGYSVSREKKERFSLILESASTNQTSMYLCASSSPGAGQPQHFGDGTRLSIL.